The 6 T cell receptor beta chains in this list originate from one sample, sequenced in a study of blood T cell repertoires in COVID-19. Sequenced by immunoSEQ multiplex PCR; TCRdb stores in-frame clones only, minus some. In the table there are approximately 270,000 clones, about 85% of which are singletons. The sequenced sample was peripheral blood. Receptors originate from a man aged 18 to 29 with active or convalescent COVID-19.

V usage is TRBV7-2 and J usage is TRBJ2-7, with D tentatively TRBD2 (6 bases). In germline, CDR1 is SGHTA, CDR2 FQGNSA. V gave up 5 bases and J gave up 6 bases, with 17 bases separating them. The CDR3 has 14 amino acids. CDR3 amino acids: CASSPSVRVLEQYF. The CDR3 DNA reads as TGTGCCAGCAGCCCTAGCGTGAGAGTTCTCGAGCAGTACTTC.

This chain uses TRBV19 with TRBJ1-2; the match to TRBD1 covers 9 bases. The trim removed 11 bases at V and 4 bases at J, leaving 8 bases unmatched. Germline V gene data show CDR1 as LNHDA and CDR2 as SQIVND (reference sequence). The CDR3 has 13 residues. CDR3 residues: CAARDRGSYGYTF. In DNA, the CDR3 is TGTGCCGCCCGAGACAGGGGGTCCTATGGCTACACCTTC.

The chain couples TRBV24-1 to TRBJ2-3; the match to TRBD1 covers 7 bases. The V gene end was trimmed by 11 bases and the J gene end by 2 bases; junction bases not matched to a gene: 9. Germline V CDR1 and CDR2: KGHDR, SFDVKD. This CDR3 is built from 14 residues. This CDR3 is CAISKGQYTDTQYF. CDR3 nucleotide sequence: TGTGCCATCTCCAAGGGACAGTACACAGATACGCAGTATTTT.

The chain joins TRBV5-1 to TRBJ2-2, with TRBD1 matching 7 bases. V shed 3 bases, J shed 4 bases, and the junction held 3 bases outside the gene matches. The CDR3 runs to 14 residues. The germline CDR1 and CDR2 sequences are SGHRS and YFSETQ. CDR3 loop: CASSWGQLTGELFF. CDR3 bases: TGCGCCAGCAGCTGGGGACAGCTCACCGGGGAGCTGTTTTTT.

The chain has TRBV6-2 or TRBV6-3 and TRBJ1-1; D not certain. Germline lookup yields CDR1 MNHEY and CDR2 SVGEGT. V lost 4 bases, J lost 0 bases, and 9 bases lay in between. The CDR3 sequence is 14 residues long. CDR3 in DNA: TGTGCCAGCAGTTTGGGAGGACTGAACACTGAAGCTTTCTTT. Translated: CASSLGGLNTEAFF.

This chain connects TRBV2 to TRBJ2-3; 10 bases align to TRBD2. The ends lost 9 bases at V and 2 bases at J; junction bases unmatched: 5. The CDR3 consists of 14 residues. Germline CDR1 and CDR2: SNHLY and FYNNEI. Here the CDR3 reads CASTGLAATDTQYF. The CDR3, as DNA: TGTGCCAGTACAGGACTAGCGGCCACAGATACGCAGTATTTT.